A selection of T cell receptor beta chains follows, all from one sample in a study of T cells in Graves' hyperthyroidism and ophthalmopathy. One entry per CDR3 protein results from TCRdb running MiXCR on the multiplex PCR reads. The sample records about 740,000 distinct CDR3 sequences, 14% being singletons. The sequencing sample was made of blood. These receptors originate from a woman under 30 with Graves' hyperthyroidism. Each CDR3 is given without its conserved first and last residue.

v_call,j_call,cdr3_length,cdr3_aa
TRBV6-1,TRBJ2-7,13,ASSPTNSGIYEQY
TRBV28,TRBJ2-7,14,ALPGLANLYRYEQY
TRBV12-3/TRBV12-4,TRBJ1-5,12,ASSLAGGPRPQH
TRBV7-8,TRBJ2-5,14,ASSLREFGMGETQY
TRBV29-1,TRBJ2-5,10,SVRGQKETQY
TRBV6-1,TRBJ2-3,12,AIDGDSHTDTQY
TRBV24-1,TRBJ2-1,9,ATTLGNEQF
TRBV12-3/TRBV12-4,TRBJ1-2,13,ASSLKVRGRYGYT
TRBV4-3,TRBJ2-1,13,ASSQELARYNEQF
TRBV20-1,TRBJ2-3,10,SAKQVTDTQY
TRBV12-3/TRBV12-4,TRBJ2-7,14,ASSLGDFGLQDEQY
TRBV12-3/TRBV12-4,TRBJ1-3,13,ASSTGTEKGNTIY
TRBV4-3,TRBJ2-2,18,ASSQGWVSGRFANTGELF
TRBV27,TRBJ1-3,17,ASSLYPPDRVFAGNTIY
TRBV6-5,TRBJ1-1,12,ASSYGRGWTEAF
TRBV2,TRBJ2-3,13,ASIKGGIGTDTQY